The 20 T cell receptor beta chains below come from one sample, sequenced in a study of CD8 T cells in ankylosing spondylitis. Study results and limitations: Eight highly homologous variants made up a TCR beta motif, and this motif appeared characteristic of ankylosing spondylitis blood.

Their antigens are not known. TCRdb recomputed calls from the 5' RACE reads with MiXCR, one row per CDR3 protein. The table has more than 300,000 distinct CDR3 sequences, around 8% seen once; the top ten hold just over 14%. The sample was blood, either unsorted or a sorted T cell fraction (not recorded which). The receptors shown here come from a male donor with ankylosing spondylitis.

The chain couples TRBV7-2 to TRBJ2-1; a possible D gene is TRBD1 (5 bases). The length of the CDR3 is 13 residues. CDR1 is SGHTA, CDR2 FQGNSA, per germline. Between the trimmed V and J ends, which lost 2 bases and 9 bases, there was a span of 11 bases. CDR3 region: CASSLSRDSEQFF. The CDR3, as DNA: TGTGCCAGCAGCTTATCCAGGGATTCTGAGCAGTTCTTC.

This clonotype has more than one count but fewer than ten. J is TRBJ2-1 and V is TRBV5-1; TRBD2 matches at 11 bases. V shed 0 bases and J 2 bases; nucleotides not matched to a gene: 10. CDR1 is SGHRS, CDR2 YFSETQ, per germline. This CDR3 has 19 amino acids. CDR3 sequence (DNA): TGCGCCAGCAGCTTGGCGGCTAGCGGGAGGTCTCAAACCTACAATGAGCAGTTCTTC. It specifies CASSLAASGRSQTYNEQFF. The full variable domain, rest sourced from reference TRBV5-1 and TRBJ2-1, is KAGVTQTPRYLIKTRGQQVTLSCSPISGHRSVSWYQQTPGQGLQFLFEYFSETQRNKGNFPGRFSGRQFSNSRSEMNVSTLELGDSALYLCASSLAASGRSQTYNEQFFGPGTRLTVL.

The V call is TRBV7-9, the J call TRBJ1-1, with D unresolved. V was cut by 8 bases and J by 7 bases, with 5 bases left in between. Looked up from germline, CDR1 is SEHNR and CDR2 is FQNEAQ (reference sequence). CDR3 length: 9 amino acids. The CDR3 loop is CASGREAFF. CDR3 sequence (DNA): TGTGCCAGCGGTCGTGAAGCTTTCTTT.

The V gene is TRBV18, the J gene TRBJ2-2, with 7 bases fitting TRBD1. CDR3 size: 15 residues. V dropped 5 bases and J dropped 6; count of bases not matched to a gene: 9. The germline gives CDR1 KGHSH, CDR2 LQKENI. DNA for the CDR3: TGTGCCAGCTCAGCCCTGGATACAGGGGCCGGGGAGCTGTTTTTT. Its translation: CASSALDTGAGELFF.

This chain connects TRBV7-9 to TRBJ2-3, with TRBD1 identical over 7 bases. The germline V gene has CDR1 SEHNR and CDR2 FQNEAQ (reference sequence). This CDR3 comprises 16 residues. J was trimmed by 6 bases and V by 5 bases; bases with no gene match: 14. The CDR3 loop reads CASSQGGGRIIDTQYF. The CDR3 nucleotides read TGTGCCAGCAGCCAAGGGGGCGGACGGATTATCGATACGCAGTATTTT.

A few counts support this clonotype. The chain carries TRBV6-1 and TRBJ2-1; 9 bases agree with TRBD2. The CDR3 loop spans 14 amino acids. Germline V lookup: CDR1 MNHNS, CDR2 SASEGT. Losses at the gene ends were 10 bases for V and 4 bases for J; bases not matched to a gene: 8. This CDR3 reads CATAGTSQYNEQFF. The CDR3 coding sequence is TGTGCCACCGCCGGGACTAGCCAGTACAATGAGCAGTTCTTC.

Comment on this clonotype: The junction and the germline gene differ at one end; a read error may be behind it. The V gene is TRBV29-1, the J gene TRBJ2-7; D may correspond to TRBD1 or TRBD2 (6 bases each). Germline loops: CDR1 SQVTM, CDR2 ANQGSEA. This CDR3 region has 14 residues. CDR3 nucleotides: TGCAGCGCCACAAGAGGGGGGACCTCCCACGAGCAGTACTTC. Its translation is CSATRGGTSHEQYF.

The rearrangement uses TRBV7-9 and TRBJ2-1, with D perhaps matching TRBD2 (5 bases). CDR1 and CDR2 (germline): SEHNR, FQNEAQ (reference sequence). This CDR3 is built from 15 residues. Trimming cost V 5 bases and J 4 bases, with 15 bases left between them. The CDR3 DNA sequence: TGTGCCAGCAGCCGAGAATGGACTTCTTACAATGAGCAGTTCTTC. This encodes CASSREWTSYNEQFF.

The J gene is TRBJ2-1, the V gene TRBV6-2 or TRBV6-3; D is unresolved. CDR3 length: 15 amino acids. CDR1 is MNHEY and CDR2 is SVGEGT in the germline V gene. Between the trimmed V and J ends, which lost 10 bases and 2 bases, there was a span of 18 bases. This chain's CDR3 is CATSRSASTYNEQFF. CDR3 DNA: TGTGCCACCAGCCGCTCAGCGTCTACCTACAATGAGCAGTTCTTC.

The chain carries TRBV20-1 and TRBJ2-3, with a possible D match to TRBD2 (7 bases). Germline loops: CDR1 DFQATT, CDR2 SNEGSKA (reference sequence). CDR3 length: 17 amino acids. The V gene lost 0 bases and the J gene lost 2 bases, with 18 bases spanning the gap. As DNA, the CDR3 is TGCAGTGCTAGAGAGGGGCCCGCCGGGGGGCTCACAGATACGCAGTATTTT. Translation gives CSAREGPAGGLTDTQYF.

This clonotype was recorded many times. The chain combines TRBV12-3 or TRBV12-4 with TRBJ1-2; D unresolved. The V end lost 5 bases, the J end lost 2 bases, and 6 bases lay between the germline ends. This CDR3 has 12 amino acids. The DNA for the CDR3 is TGTGCCAGCAGTCAGTCGAACTATGGCTACACCTTC. Its protein product is CASSQSNYGYTF.

This clonotype has ten or more counts. The chain links TRBV24-1 to TRBJ2-2; 13 bases map to TRBD2. The CDR3 is 17 residues long. After removal of 4 bases from V and 6 bases from J, the junction contained 7 bases not matched to a gene. The germline gives CDR1 KGHDR, CDR2 SFDVKD. CDR3 sequence reads: CATSDRGLAGVSGELFF. The CDR3, as DNA: TGTGCCACCAGTGACCGAGGACTAGCGGGAGTCTCCGGGGAGCTGTTTTTT.

This clonotype was seen only a few times. This chain connects TRBV6-2 or TRBV6-3 to TRBJ2-7, with 11 bases aligning to TRBD2. V trimming: 6 bases; J trimming: 2 bases; junction bases outside the gene matches: 6. Germline V gene sequence: CDR1 MNHEY, CDR2 SVGEGT. This CDR3 is built from 15 residues. CDR3 residues: CASRPGTSGPYEQYF. The CDR3 DNA follows: TGTGCCAGCAGACCCGGGACTAGCGGACCCTACGAGCAGTACTTC.

In this sample, this clonotype turned up a few times. V and J are TRBV12-3 or TRBV12-4 and TRBJ1-3, with TRBD1 matching 7 bases. This CDR3 spans 14 amino acids. V lost 6 bases to trimming and J lost 2 bases; unmatched junction nucleotides: 4. In DNA form, the CDR3 reads TGTGCCAGCAGCCACAGGGGAGCTGGAAACACCATATATTTT. Translated: CASSHRGAGNTIYF.

The CDR3 here is CASTSFSGRFYNEQFF. As DNA, the CDR3 is TGTGCCAGCACTAGTTTTAGCGGGAGGTTCTACAATGAGCAGTTCTTC. The chain employs TRBV2 and TRBJ2-1; 10 bases align to TRBD2. V was clipped by 7 bases and J by 3 bases; unmatched bases: 9. Germline assignment: CDR1 SNHLY and CDR2 FYNNEI. The length of the CDR3 is 16 residues.

The genes are TRBV7-2 and TRBJ1-4; TRBD1 might be the D (6 bases). Deletions cut 5 bases from V and 3 bases from J, with 13 bases between. CDR3 length: 15 residues. CDR1 SGHTA and CDR2 FQGNSA come from the germline V gene. The CDR3 DNA reads as TGTGCCAGCAGCCCGAACAGGGTAGCTAATGAAAAACTGTTTTTT. Encoded protein: CASSPNRVANEKLFF.

The CDR3 DNA reads as TGCGCCAGCAGCCAAGTAGCGGGAACTGAGCAGTTCTTC. Protein: CASSQVAGTEQFF. This chain connects TRBV4-3 to TRBJ2-1; 8 bases match TRBD2. There are 13 residues in the CDR3. CDR1 is LGHNA and CDR2 is YSLEER in the germline V gene. Trimming cost V 1 base and J 9 bases; bases outside gene matches: 2.

The chain has TRBV20-1 and TRBJ2-1; D is unresolved. CDR1 DFQATT and CDR2 SNEGSKA come from the germline V gene (reference sequence). The V end was cut by 5 bases, the J end by 5 bases, with 13 bases between. The CDR3 is 13 residues long. CDR3 bases: TGCAGTGCTCGACCTTCGGGTAACAATGAGCAGTTCTTC. Its translation is CSARPSGNNEQFF.

This clonotype was seen ten or more times. This chain uses TRBV7-9 with TRBJ2-1, with TRBD2 identical over 11 bases. V gave up 9 bases and J gave up 4 bases; unmatched junction bases: 5. The CDR3 loop spans 14 amino acids. Per germline, CDR1 SEHNR and CDR2 FQNEAQ (reference sequence). CDR3 sequence reads: CASSTSGIYNEQFF. For the CDR3, the DNA is TGTGCCAGTTCGACTAGCGGGATTTACAATGAGCAGTTCTTC.

CDR3 sequence: CASKQWGTNLGSEAFF. The CDR3 bases are TGTGCCAGCAAACAATGGGGGACAAACCTCGGGTCTGAAGCTTTCTTT. V usage is TRBV12-3 or TRBV12-4 and J usage is TRBJ1-1, with a tentative D call TRBD1 (6 bases). With 7 bases removed from V and 6 bases from J, the gap between germline ends came to 24 bases. This CDR3 comprises 16 residues.